This entry lists 4 T cell receptor beta chains sequenced from one sample in a study of T cells in tuberculosis. Time point given: new active TB diagnosis, blood taken before or within 7 days of starting treatment. Sequenced by immunoSEQ multiplex PCR; TCRdb stores in-frame clones only, minus some. The sample has around 30,000 clones, around 86% seen once. Sequenced here: PBMCs, sampled at tuberculosis diagnosis. The receptors stem from an adult with tuberculosis.

CDR3 sequence: CASRAGCPHSNQPQHF. The CDR3, as DNA: TGTGCCAGCAGGGCAGGGTGCCCCCATAGCAATCAGCCCCAGCATTTT. The chain links TRBV21-1 to TRBJ1-5; the table gives TRBD1 as D, unverified against the DNA. TRBV21-1 is marked as a pseudogene. CDR3 length: 16 amino acids.

With respect to this clone: Other DNA sequences in the same sample also yield this CDR3. The J gene is TRBJ1-6, the V gene TRBV5-1, with D possibly being TRBD1 (6 bases). The CDR3 has 14 residues. V lost 0 bases, J lost 7 bases, and 8 bases lay in between. Germline CDR1 is SGHRS and CDR2 is YFSETQ. The CDR3, as DNA: TGCGCCAGCAGCTTGGGACAGGAAAATTCACCCCTCCACTTT. Residues: CASSLGQENSPLHF.

J is TRBJ1-1 and V is TRBV9, with no clear D. Trimming removed 4 bases at V and 1 base at J, with 14 bases between. Germline lookup yields CDR1 SGDLS and CDR2 YYNGEE. The CDR3 is made up of 15 amino acids. The CDR3 coding sequence is TGTGCCAGCAGCCCGGGAGATTTAGGGAACACTGAAGCTTTCTTT. Translating gives CASSPGDLGNTEAFF. Complete variable domain (other parts from reference TRBV9 and TRBJ1-1): DSGVTQTPKHLITATGQRVTLRCSPRSGDLSVYWYQQSLDQGLQFLIQYYNGEERAKGNILERFSAQQFPDLHSELNLSSLELGDSALYFCASSPGDLGNTEAFFGQGTRLTVV.

The J gene is TRBJ1-1, the V gene TRBV27; a weak D match, TRBD1 (6 bases). Deletions cut 6 bases from V and 6 bases from J, with 20 bases between. The CDR3 contains 15 residues. Germline V gene lookup returns CDR1 MNHEY and CDR2 SMNVEV (reference sequence). The CDR3 DNA follows: TGTGCCAGCAGCCCCGTGGGGGCGCGAGGCCCTGAAGCTTTCTTT. Amino acids: CASSPVGARGPEAFF.